The 2 T cell receptor beta chains presented below share a single source sample, sequenced in a study of T cell responses to AZD1222 COVID-19 vaccine (dated by TCRdb to the early 2020s). Interpreted using the paper, the time point label stands for: about 28 days (+/-7) after the second vaccine dose. Library preparation used the immunoSEQ multiplex PCR assay. Held by TCRdb, this immuneACCESS table contains in-frame sequences only and omits some clones. Under half of the omission traces to an unresolved V gene where checked; the cause of the rest is unknown. Present in this sample are roughly 170,000 clones, under 95% of which were seen just once. The top ten clonotypes cover around 1.6% of the sample. The sequencing here drew on peripheral blood, taken 28 days after the second AZD1222 dose. All receptors derive from an adult who received the AZD1222 COVID-19 vaccine.

V and J are TRBV2 and TRBJ1-1; D not certain. Trimming removed 7 bases from V and 1 base from J, with 10 bases in between. Germline V CDR1 and CDR2: SNHLY, FYNNEI. The CDR3 runs to 13 residues. The CDR3 sequence is CASTSGENTEAFF. Here the CDR3 DNA reads TGTGCCAGCACTTCCGGGGAGAACACTGAAGCTTTCTTT. The full variable domain, in which reference TRBV2 and TRBJ1-1 provide the parts outside the CDR3, is EPEVTQTPSHQVTQMGQEVILRCVPISNHLYFYWYRQILGQKVEFLVSFYNNEISEKSEIFDDQFSVERPDGSNFTLKIRSTKLEDSAMYFCASTSGENTEAFFGQGTRLTVV.

The rearrangement links TRBV7-8 to TRBJ2-1, with 11 bases identical to TRBD2. The CDR3 is 16 residues long. Germline lookup yields CDR1 SGHVS and CDR2 FQNEAQ. Losses at the gene ends were 6 bases for V and 8 bases for J; bases not matched to a gene: 12. CDR3: CASRPGLAGLGDEQFF. The CDR3, as DNA: TGTGCCAGCAGACCCGGACTAGCGGGCCTGGGGGATGAGCAGTTCTTC.